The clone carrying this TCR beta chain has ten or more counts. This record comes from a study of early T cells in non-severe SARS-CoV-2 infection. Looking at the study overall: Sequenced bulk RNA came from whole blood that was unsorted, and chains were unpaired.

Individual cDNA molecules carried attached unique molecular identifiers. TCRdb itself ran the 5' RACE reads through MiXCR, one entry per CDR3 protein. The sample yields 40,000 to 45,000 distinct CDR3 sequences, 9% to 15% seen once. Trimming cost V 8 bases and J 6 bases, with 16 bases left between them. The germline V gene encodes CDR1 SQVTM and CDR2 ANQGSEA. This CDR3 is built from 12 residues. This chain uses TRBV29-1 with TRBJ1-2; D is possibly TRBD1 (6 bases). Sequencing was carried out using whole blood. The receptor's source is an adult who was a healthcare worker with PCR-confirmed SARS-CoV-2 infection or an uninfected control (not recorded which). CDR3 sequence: CSSRDTDHGYTF. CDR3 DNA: TGCAGCAGCCGGGACACCGACCATGGCTACACCTTC.